Given below is one T cell receptor (beta chain) in context. Its binding antigen is unknown. The germline gene is not matched at one end of the junction; a read error may be the cause. At diagnosis, tumor, uninvolved tumor-adjacent lung and peripheral blood were collected and then preserved as a mix of FFPE and fresh-frozen material. For TCR repertoire profiling, blood samples were analyzed as peripheral blood mononuclear cells. The immunoSEQ Assay was used to sequence TCR beta CDR3 regions from DNA. In the original analysis: To compute T cell density, TCR beta template counts were normalized to usable DNA, which was estimated by amplifying housekeeping genes. Using the preseqR package, richness was estimated by extrapolating to 120,000 templates for tissue samples and 400,000 templates for PBMC samples. Clonality was taken to be one minus Pielou's evenness. Tissue-enriched TCRs were identified by differential abundance testing using productive amino-acid clonotypes, minimum total count 5 and alpha 0.1. Repertoire overlap between compartments was quantified with the Jaccard Index and Morisita Overlap Index. TCR beta CDR3s were clustered by GLIPH together with public tetramer-defined viral CDR3s, and at least three viral sequences plus V-gene enrichment were required for viral motifs. The source is immuneACCESS, and TCRdb retained only in-frame sequences with V and J called. Part of the clones is not carried over; for the studies checked, unresolved V genes explain less than half of this, and the remainder is unexplained. The DNA gave D and trimming, while V, J and clone size come from that table. The sample table contains about 29,000 clones; only one count was recorded for roughly 86% of them. The ten top clones hold roughly 7.3% of the sample.

This entry belongs to a study of T cells in localized non-small cell lung cancer (dated by TCRdb to about 2020). Looking at the study overall: The study examined T cell repertoires in roughly 240 patients with early-stage NSCLC and compared tumors with uninvolved tumor-adjacent lungs. Of the NSCLC patients, about 130 were male and around 99 were female, and the mean age was approximately 66 years. The cohort was made up of fewer than 250 treatment-naive NSCLC patients whose localized lung tumors had been resected. Summary of the overall study and its limitations: Uninvolved tumor-adjacent lung showed the highest T cell clonality, higher than tumor, which suggests more focused antigenic responses in the uninvolved tumor-adjacent lung. Multi-region tumor sequencing was not performed, so intratumor heterogeneity could not be excluded. Longer overall survival was associated with higher T cell density in blood, whereas shorter survival was associated with higher clonality in adjacent lung. Because the study design was exploratory, TCR variables were selected using unadjusted p-values without false-discovery rate correction. Of the top 100 tumor clones, a median of approximately 60 were detected in paired uninvolved adjacent lung; over 25 were also among that lung's top 100.

Sample: peripheral blood, taken before any cancer treatment. The clonotype comes from an older male donor with stage I lung adenocarcinoma.

In nucleotides, the sequence is TGTGCCAGCGGTTACTCCTGGGAATGGTATGGCTACACCTTC. The resulting protein is CASGYSWEWYGYTF. The chain was built from TRBV6-5 and TRBJ1-2; there is no confident call for the D gene. CDR1 MNHEY and CDR2 SVGAGI were looked up in the germline V gene. The CDR3 sequence holds 14 residues, the cysteine and phenylalanine included. Solely the CDR3 DNA is kept, with 42 bases framed from the first base.